This T cell receptor beta chain appears in the sequencing data of a study of T cells in Graves' hyperthyroidism and ophthalmopathy. TCR beta CDR3 sequences were amplified from RNA transcripts. First-round RT-PCR with HTBI primers amplified the TCR CDR3 region. One entry per CDR3 protein results from TCRdb running MiXCR on the multiplex PCR reads. The data contain 250,000 to 300,000 distinct CDR3 sequences, about 14% of them singletons. The CDR3 spans 16 residues. Trimming took off 5 bases at V and 2 bases at J, with 18 bases between the two ends. Germline loops: CDR1 SEHNR, CDR2 FQNEAQ (reference sequence). This clonotype appeared many times. Patients were aged 18 to 65, had disease duration under 2 months, and had newly diagnosed hyperthyroidism. At first hyperthyroidism diagnosis, before any ophthalmopathy symptoms, the blood sample was collected.

The clonotype comes from a woman in her twenties or thirties with Graves' hyperthyroidism that later progressed to Graves' ophthalmopathy. The chain is built from TRBV7-9 and TRBJ2-5; perhaps TRBD2 as D (5 bases). Material: blood. CDR3 sequence (DNA): TGTGCCAGCAGCCCCCCCGAGGTGGAGGCTCAAGAGACCCAGTACTTC. This codes for CASSPPEVEAQETQYF.